This T cell receptor beta chain was identified during a study of control samples from healthy donors and cancer patients. Trimming at V came to 3 bases and at J to 1 base, leaving 2 bases not matched to a gene. The CDR3 extends over 15 amino acids. Germline CDR1 reads SEHNR; CDR2 reads FQNEAQ (reference sequence). Method: immunoSEQ multiplex PCR; TCRdb's copy keeps in-frame clones and lacks some. Among about 250,000 clones, over 75% were seen once, and the ten largest hold 13%. The chain couples TRBV7-9 to TRBJ2-2; 7 bases agree with TRBD1. Sample: PBMCs. The receptor comes from a woman in her sixties or seventies with lung cancer. CDR3 residues: CASSFRTGNTGELFF. The CDR3 nucleotides are TGTGCCAGCAGCTTCCGGACAGGGAACACCGGGGAGCTGTTTTTT.